What follows is one TCR beta chain and its context. Its antigen remains unknown. This sample is drawn from a study of cytomegalovirus exposure and HLA in healthy donors. Background on the study: A later analysis reported the same platform for the 120 or so validation repertoires and the approximately 700 first-cohort repertoires. General study findings and limits: A few CMV-associated chains were confirmed in vitro to be specific for CMV antigens.

The donors were part of the approximately 130-subject validation cohort, which stood apart from the approximately 700-subject first cohort. Germline V gene sequence: CDR1 SGHTS, CDR2 YDEGEE. CDR3 length: 13 residues. V was trimmed by 5 bases and J by 11 bases, leaving 19 bases between them. The table came from immunoSEQ multiplex PCR; TCRdb's copy has only in-frame clones and leaves some out. In the table there are approximately 58,000 clones, over 85% of which are singletons. This chain uses TRBV5-8 with TRBJ1-1, with D unclear. The TCR sequence derives from a woman under 30 in good health and CMV-seropositive. Material for sequencing was PBMCs. CDR3 sequence reads: CASSAGLGAGAFF. In nucleotides, the CDR3 is TGTGCCAGCAGTGCCGGACTGGGCGCGGGGGCTTTCTTT.